This TCR beta chain emerged from a study of shared clonotypes between healthy human individuals (dated by TCRdb to 2018 to 2020). The study in broad terms: The cohort included a few men and a couple of women between 18 and 49 years of age. Libraries were prepared and TCR repertoires were sequenced by different laboratories using diverse techniques, in order to increase sequencing depth and limit assay-specific biases. Between about 0.8 and 8.9 billion PBMCs per donor were obtained by leukapheresis. For each donor, three plates each were used for CD4 naive and CD4 memory, two plates were used for CD8 naive, and one plate was used for CD8 memory. The study deeply sequenced blood TCR repertoires of about five healthy adults to estimate repertoire size and the extent of clonotype sharing between individuals.

Based on the germline V gene, the CDR1 and CDR2 sequences are MNHEY and SVGAGI. Trimming takes 4 bases from V and 3 bases from J, and the germline ends sit 17 bases apart. From the cysteine through the phenylalanine, the CDR3 covers 16 amino acids. CDR3 DNA only is kept here, 48 bases in frame from base 1. TCR CDR3 regions were amplified from genomic DNA by multiplex PCR using the deep immunoSEQ assay. For each cell subset, the extracted genomic DNA was distributed evenly across all wells of several immunoSEQ 96-well plates, and each plate served as one replicate. For sorted subsets, 150 to 250 ng of genomic DNA, equivalent to some 33,000 T cell genomes, went into each replicate PCR. The purified libraries were quantified using a Qubit 3.0 fluorometer, sized with a Bioanalyzer 2100, and then quantified again using the KAPA Library Quantification kit. A separate single-read 150-cycle Illumina NextSeq 550 flow cell was used to sequence each immunoSEQ 96-well plate. The paper's data handling went like this. Because the immunoSEQ output held only junctional sequences and lacked quality scores, the filtering could not match the filtering applied to full-length reads. To assign V/J genes and CDR3, sequences were annotated using PyIR, a Python wrapper for IgBLAST v1.9, with IMGT germline references. Reads were filtered out if the reads had weak V/J assignments (E-value above 1e-6), no CDR3, stop codons, out-of-frame junctions, or ambiguous translated residues. V3J clonotypes were defined as sequences sharing an identical inferred V gene, J gene, and CDR3 amino acid sequence. Percentage overlap between repertoires was computed as shared unique clonotypes divided by the size of the smaller repertoire. RTK rarefaction, the Chao1 estimator, and Recon v2.1 estimates of unobserved clonotypes were used to assess repertoire richness. Generation probabilities for all TCRbeta clonotypes obtained by the gDNA method from a handful of donors were computed using OLGA. This is the immuneACCESS table as TCRdb keeps it, with only in-frame sequences that have V and J called. A part of the clones is gone; compared with another copy, unresolved V genes explain less than half, and the rest is unexplained. V and J calls plus clone size are reproduced from that table; the DNA served to infer D and trimming. In this sample the table shows 1.5 million to 2.5 million clones, just under 95% of which occur a single time. More than 0.95% of the sample is taken by the ten largest.

For the CD8 naive samples, CD45RO-negative cells were positively selected for CCR7, yielding a CD45RA+CCR7+ population from which TemRA cells were excluded. The donors were healthy, HIV-negative adults who had no recently reported acute infections or vaccinations. Every donor was a Caucasian adult living in Nashville, Tennessee, USA. Blood was collected by leukapheresis, and PBMCs were isolated by Ficoll-Histopaque density gradient centrifugation and then cryopreserved in liquid nitrogen vapor phase. Analytical flow cytometry was used to check the purity and quantity of each magnetically sorted T cell population. Genomic DNA was isolated from each sorted fraction and quantified by UV absorbance on a Nanodrop 2000c. What the study reported, not specific to this receptor: Estimated clonotype richness was generally larger for naive than for memory subsets. The genetic and exposure-history diversity represented was limited by the small number of donors. Across several donors, 4.5% to 6.5% of naive CD4, roughly 3.5% of naive CD8, about 2.3% of memory CD4, and roughly 0.41% of memory CD8 clonotypes were shared. Incomplete sequencing was indicated by rarefaction of sorted-subset datasets, despite the large sequencing depth. Compared with non-shared clonotypes, the clonotypes found in all four sorted-subset donors had higher generation probabilities. Based on pairwise subsampling, the degree of clonotype sharing among donors was expected to be affected by sequencing depth. Sampling was limited to blood, and TCR repertoires in tissue likely differ from TCR repertoires in blood.

As to this clone: It has no known antigen specificity. Base qualities are not recorded, but no much larger clone differs from it by a single base.

Sequenced input: naive CD8+ T cells sorted from blood. Explained via the paper, the cell subset or site label denotes: CD45RA+CCR7+. This sequence was found in a man aged 18 to 30 in good health. The chain is assembled from TRBV6-5 and TRBJ2-3; a tentative D call is TRBD2 (5 bases match). The CDR3 reads as follows: CASSSSRGLGTDTQYF. The DNA reads TGTGCCAGCAGTTCGAGTCGCGGGCTGGGAACAGATACGCAGTATTTT.